This TCR beta chain derives from a study of cytomegalovirus exposure and HLA in healthy donors (dated by TCRdb to the late 2010s). Background for the entire study: In an earlier analysis of some 610 of the donors, about 270 Gb of sequence data and 90 million to 130 million unique TCR beta sequences from some 170 million T cells were reported. An early release that covered some 630 HLA-typed donors contained approximately 300 gigabases of sequencing data and 75 million to 100 million unique TCR sequences. Of the roughly 400 genotyped donors, approximately 81% were placed in the genetic ancestry cluster associated with self-reported Caucasian donors. The study was designed to test whether signatures of past pathogen exposure could be identified by cataloging public T cell receptors. Using immunosequencing, the study profiled T cell repertoires from about 620 subjects and related those repertoires to cytomegalovirus serostatus. Along with the approximately 620-subject first cohort, a separate validation cohort of over a hundred different subjects was used. The study combined high-throughput TCR immunosequencing, statistical association of individual TCRs with disease status, and machine learning to predict cytomegalovirus infection status. In a later analysis, previously published TCR beta repertoires from 550 to 750 donors were re-analyzed and high-resolution HLA genotyping was added so that TCR occurrence patterns could be studied. In the later analysis, no new phenotypic data were used to find candidate immune exposures; instead, reliance was placed on TCR beta sequences and their occurrence across donors. To decide whether each TCR beta V gene segment behaved as functional or pseudogenic, an earlier analysis of 587 of the donors relied on high-throughput TCR beta sequencing. Donor age, sex, ethnicity and CMV serostatus were collected together with the repertoire data. Genome-wide SNP genotypes for about 65% of the 666 donors were used in a later genetic analysis, which treated that subset as a discovery cohort. Every repertoire in the discovery cohort had been generated on one and the same sequencing platform. HLA typing included class I and class II loci at four-digit resolution. Typing coverage varied by locus: 629-630 donors for A, B, C, DRB1 and DQB1; roughly 560 for DQA1; more than 600 for DPA1; around 450 for DPB1. Because of strong linkage in the cohort, 4 to 6 DR-DQ haplotypes were treated as single units for association and clustering. Across some 400 genotyped donors of the cohort, an average of roughly 230,000 unique TCR beta nucleotide sequences per donor were sequenced, and roughly 20% of those sequences were non-productive. General findings and caveats noted by the study authors: In a later analysis, the rate of TCR association differed among HLA loci, with DRB1 alleles having the most associated TCRs and HLA-C alleles having the fewest. The earlier analysis of some 540 of the donors excluded over 15 rarely observed V segments, including chromosome 9 orphons, because counts were too low. When HLA alleles, especially DR and DQ, strongly co-occurred, TCR associations were difficult to assign to individual alleles. Cytomegalovirus status was reported to be diagnosed by the classifier with high specificity and sensitivity in both the original and validation cohorts. Broadly in line with IMGT annotations, most TCR beta V segments showed up in productive rearrangements about 90% or about 30% of the time in an earlier analysis of under 700 of the donors. A later genetic analysis associated a missense DCLRE1C variant with V-gene and J-gene trimming of TCR beta chains, and an independent cohort replicated the association. In vitro tests confirmed that three of the cytomegalovirus-associated TCR beta chains recognize cytomegalovirus antigens. This cohort had only TCR beta chains sequenced, and the lack of alpha or paired-chain data limited which features could be detected. A further reported finding was that TCR beta sequences accurately predicted the HLA-A and HLA-B alleles for most subjects in the first cohort. Roughly uniform sequencing depth across donors was assumed in presence/absence analyses, although this assumption may not hold. While some public TCRs were present in many individuals, most TCR sequences turned up only very rarely across donors. According to a later analysis, most CMV-associated TCR beta chains appeared to be HLA-restricted, and the HLA associations seemed to be driven largely by CMV exposure. The sequencing pipeline was judged likely to have produced a cluster of highly shared sequence variants as a technical artifact. A later analysis associated about 17,000 TCR beta sequences with specific HLA alleles at a false discovery rate of 0.05. A later analysis found that HLA-associated TCR beta chains were more clonally expanded and had lower generation probabilities than equally common non-associated chains. Some IMGT-functional V segments, including TRBV6-2 and TRBV6-3, could not be distinguished by the 87-base-pair reads and were therefore excluded. Correlated functional status among segregating V segments might reflect linkage disequilibrium, but an unknown experimental factor could not be ruled out. The authors suggested that the approach could potentially be generalized to other disease states and immunological phenotypes. The only immune exposure information available for the cohort was CMV serostatus. The study listed 164 TCR beta chains as associated with cytomegalovirus. In a later genetic analysis, fewer N-insertions in productive TCRs were reported among donors in an Asian-associated ancestry cluster than the roughly 640-donor mean. Several of the top co-occurrence clusters appeared to be linked to parvovirus B19, influenza, CMV and Epstein-Barr virus, according to a later analysis. HLA typing was unavailable for some donors at each locus, so association tests used only the typed subset.

Library generation was performed with the immunoSEQ multiplex PCR assay. The multiplex PCR relied on a mix of 60 forward primers for TCR Vbeta segments and 13 reverse primers for TCR Jbeta segments. Amplification of the CDR3 region of rearranged TCR beta genes was performed with a multiplex PCR assay on genomic DNA. On the Illumina HiSeq System, the amplified TCR beta libraries were sequenced as 87-base-pair reads. On the authors' methods: In a later analysis, tens of millions of unique TCR beta chains were counted across the roughly 700 repertoires, and roughly 11 million of these chains were shared by at least two donors. A nearest-neighbor algorithm error-corrected the raw reads and collapsed the reads into unique sequences, merging closely related sequences to remove PCR and sequencing errors. Alignment of CDR3 sequences to IMGT reference sequences was used to assign V, D and J gene segments. Each retained sequence needed at least a six-nucleotide match to both a V gene segment and a J gene segment. A rearrangement counted as productive if the CDR3 had no stop codons and remained in frame with V and J, and every other rearrangement counted as non-productive. Following IMGT convention, CDR3 was defined as the stretch from the second conserved V-encoded cysteine up to the conserved J-encoded phenylalanine. Sequences without an unambiguous match to a single V gene segment were excluded from the earlier analysis of over 500 of the donors. An earlier analysis of fewer than 650 of the donors classified V segments as functional when productive rearrangements were above 56.7% and as segregating when the standard deviation between donors was above 5%. A statistical classification framework was built for diagnosing cytomegalovirus status from the catalog of TCR beta chain sequences. V and J gene assignment, in a later analysis, came from comparing TCR nucleotide sequences with IMGT/GENE-DB human TR gene sequences. A later analysis assigned CDR3 sequences and most-parsimonious VDJ recombination scenarios with the TCRdist pipeline. In a later analysis, each TCR beta chain was defined by its CDR3 amino acid sequence together with its V-gene family, and reads lacking a unique V-gene family were excluded. As a way to deal with suspected cross-contamination and a sequencing artifact, a later analysis dropped 592 nucleotide sequences that were highly shared and had low generation probability. In a later analysis, a clonal expansion index was calculated for each public chain from normalized within-repertoire ranks of inferred template counts. In a later analysis, generation probabilities were computed with a VDJ recombination model fitted to out-of-frame rearrangements, and the resulting probabilities were checked against IGoR. In a later analysis, hypergeometric tests were used to score TCR-TCR, TCR-HLA and TCR-CMV co-occurrence, with a repertoire-size bias correction applied to TCR pairs. A later analysis estimated false discovery rates by permuting HLA or CMV assignments 20 times. A later analysis grouped co-occurring TCRs with DBSCAN, adding TCRdist sequence similarity when clustering within HLA-allele-positive subsets. Repertoires with fewer than 30,000 or more than 120,000 public chains were left out of co-occurrence clustering, as were four to six repertoires with anomalous nucleotide sharing. TCRdb limited this immuneACCESS table to in-frame rearrangements with V and J called. A share of clones is missing; checked studies link under half to unresolved V genes, and the rest is unexplained. The D gene and trimming were derived from the DNA, and the V and J assignments and clone size from that table. The sample data list 100,000 to 120,000 clones, and roughly 67% of these were observed just once. Of the sample, roughly 8.3% falls within the top ten clones.

Sequences SEHNR (CDR1) and FQNEAQ (CDR2) are obtained from the germline V gene (reference sequence). Trimmed from V: 5 bases; trimmed from J: 4 bases; junction bases lacking a gene match: 6. From cysteine to phenylalanine, the CDR3 is 14 amino acids long. The DNA shown is the 42-base CDR3, in frame from base 1. As for this clone: Its specific antigen is unknown. The input lacks base qualities; no much larger clone sits a single base away.

The cohort consisted of some 730 healthy bone marrow donors. At the time of sampling, every cohort member was nominally healthy, though immune exposures that went unrecorded were likely present. The donor tested CMV seropositive and was one of the 289 seropositive cohort members. Every donor gave a peripheral blood sample, and the peripheral blood mononuclear cells from that sample were used for TCR beta sequencing. The Qiagen DNeasy Blood Extraction Kit was used to extract genomic DNA from the blood cell samples. The specimen sequenced was PBMCs. The chain joins TRBV7-9 to TRBJ2-3; 7 central nucleotides agree with TRBD1. This sequence originates from a man aged 18 to 29 in good health and CMV-seropositive. At the DNA level, the sequence is TGTGCCAGCAGCAGGGACAGTGGGGCAGATACGCAGTATTTT. Translated, it gives CASSRDSGADTQYF. The variable domain in full, with residues beyond the CDR3 obtained from the reference TRBV7-9 and TRBJ2-3 genes, is DTGVSQNPRHKITKRGQNVTFRCDPISEHNRLYWYRQTLGQGPEFLTYFQNEAQLEKSRLLSDRFSAERPKGSFSTLEIQRTEQGDSAMYLCASSRDSGADTQYFGPGTRLTVL.